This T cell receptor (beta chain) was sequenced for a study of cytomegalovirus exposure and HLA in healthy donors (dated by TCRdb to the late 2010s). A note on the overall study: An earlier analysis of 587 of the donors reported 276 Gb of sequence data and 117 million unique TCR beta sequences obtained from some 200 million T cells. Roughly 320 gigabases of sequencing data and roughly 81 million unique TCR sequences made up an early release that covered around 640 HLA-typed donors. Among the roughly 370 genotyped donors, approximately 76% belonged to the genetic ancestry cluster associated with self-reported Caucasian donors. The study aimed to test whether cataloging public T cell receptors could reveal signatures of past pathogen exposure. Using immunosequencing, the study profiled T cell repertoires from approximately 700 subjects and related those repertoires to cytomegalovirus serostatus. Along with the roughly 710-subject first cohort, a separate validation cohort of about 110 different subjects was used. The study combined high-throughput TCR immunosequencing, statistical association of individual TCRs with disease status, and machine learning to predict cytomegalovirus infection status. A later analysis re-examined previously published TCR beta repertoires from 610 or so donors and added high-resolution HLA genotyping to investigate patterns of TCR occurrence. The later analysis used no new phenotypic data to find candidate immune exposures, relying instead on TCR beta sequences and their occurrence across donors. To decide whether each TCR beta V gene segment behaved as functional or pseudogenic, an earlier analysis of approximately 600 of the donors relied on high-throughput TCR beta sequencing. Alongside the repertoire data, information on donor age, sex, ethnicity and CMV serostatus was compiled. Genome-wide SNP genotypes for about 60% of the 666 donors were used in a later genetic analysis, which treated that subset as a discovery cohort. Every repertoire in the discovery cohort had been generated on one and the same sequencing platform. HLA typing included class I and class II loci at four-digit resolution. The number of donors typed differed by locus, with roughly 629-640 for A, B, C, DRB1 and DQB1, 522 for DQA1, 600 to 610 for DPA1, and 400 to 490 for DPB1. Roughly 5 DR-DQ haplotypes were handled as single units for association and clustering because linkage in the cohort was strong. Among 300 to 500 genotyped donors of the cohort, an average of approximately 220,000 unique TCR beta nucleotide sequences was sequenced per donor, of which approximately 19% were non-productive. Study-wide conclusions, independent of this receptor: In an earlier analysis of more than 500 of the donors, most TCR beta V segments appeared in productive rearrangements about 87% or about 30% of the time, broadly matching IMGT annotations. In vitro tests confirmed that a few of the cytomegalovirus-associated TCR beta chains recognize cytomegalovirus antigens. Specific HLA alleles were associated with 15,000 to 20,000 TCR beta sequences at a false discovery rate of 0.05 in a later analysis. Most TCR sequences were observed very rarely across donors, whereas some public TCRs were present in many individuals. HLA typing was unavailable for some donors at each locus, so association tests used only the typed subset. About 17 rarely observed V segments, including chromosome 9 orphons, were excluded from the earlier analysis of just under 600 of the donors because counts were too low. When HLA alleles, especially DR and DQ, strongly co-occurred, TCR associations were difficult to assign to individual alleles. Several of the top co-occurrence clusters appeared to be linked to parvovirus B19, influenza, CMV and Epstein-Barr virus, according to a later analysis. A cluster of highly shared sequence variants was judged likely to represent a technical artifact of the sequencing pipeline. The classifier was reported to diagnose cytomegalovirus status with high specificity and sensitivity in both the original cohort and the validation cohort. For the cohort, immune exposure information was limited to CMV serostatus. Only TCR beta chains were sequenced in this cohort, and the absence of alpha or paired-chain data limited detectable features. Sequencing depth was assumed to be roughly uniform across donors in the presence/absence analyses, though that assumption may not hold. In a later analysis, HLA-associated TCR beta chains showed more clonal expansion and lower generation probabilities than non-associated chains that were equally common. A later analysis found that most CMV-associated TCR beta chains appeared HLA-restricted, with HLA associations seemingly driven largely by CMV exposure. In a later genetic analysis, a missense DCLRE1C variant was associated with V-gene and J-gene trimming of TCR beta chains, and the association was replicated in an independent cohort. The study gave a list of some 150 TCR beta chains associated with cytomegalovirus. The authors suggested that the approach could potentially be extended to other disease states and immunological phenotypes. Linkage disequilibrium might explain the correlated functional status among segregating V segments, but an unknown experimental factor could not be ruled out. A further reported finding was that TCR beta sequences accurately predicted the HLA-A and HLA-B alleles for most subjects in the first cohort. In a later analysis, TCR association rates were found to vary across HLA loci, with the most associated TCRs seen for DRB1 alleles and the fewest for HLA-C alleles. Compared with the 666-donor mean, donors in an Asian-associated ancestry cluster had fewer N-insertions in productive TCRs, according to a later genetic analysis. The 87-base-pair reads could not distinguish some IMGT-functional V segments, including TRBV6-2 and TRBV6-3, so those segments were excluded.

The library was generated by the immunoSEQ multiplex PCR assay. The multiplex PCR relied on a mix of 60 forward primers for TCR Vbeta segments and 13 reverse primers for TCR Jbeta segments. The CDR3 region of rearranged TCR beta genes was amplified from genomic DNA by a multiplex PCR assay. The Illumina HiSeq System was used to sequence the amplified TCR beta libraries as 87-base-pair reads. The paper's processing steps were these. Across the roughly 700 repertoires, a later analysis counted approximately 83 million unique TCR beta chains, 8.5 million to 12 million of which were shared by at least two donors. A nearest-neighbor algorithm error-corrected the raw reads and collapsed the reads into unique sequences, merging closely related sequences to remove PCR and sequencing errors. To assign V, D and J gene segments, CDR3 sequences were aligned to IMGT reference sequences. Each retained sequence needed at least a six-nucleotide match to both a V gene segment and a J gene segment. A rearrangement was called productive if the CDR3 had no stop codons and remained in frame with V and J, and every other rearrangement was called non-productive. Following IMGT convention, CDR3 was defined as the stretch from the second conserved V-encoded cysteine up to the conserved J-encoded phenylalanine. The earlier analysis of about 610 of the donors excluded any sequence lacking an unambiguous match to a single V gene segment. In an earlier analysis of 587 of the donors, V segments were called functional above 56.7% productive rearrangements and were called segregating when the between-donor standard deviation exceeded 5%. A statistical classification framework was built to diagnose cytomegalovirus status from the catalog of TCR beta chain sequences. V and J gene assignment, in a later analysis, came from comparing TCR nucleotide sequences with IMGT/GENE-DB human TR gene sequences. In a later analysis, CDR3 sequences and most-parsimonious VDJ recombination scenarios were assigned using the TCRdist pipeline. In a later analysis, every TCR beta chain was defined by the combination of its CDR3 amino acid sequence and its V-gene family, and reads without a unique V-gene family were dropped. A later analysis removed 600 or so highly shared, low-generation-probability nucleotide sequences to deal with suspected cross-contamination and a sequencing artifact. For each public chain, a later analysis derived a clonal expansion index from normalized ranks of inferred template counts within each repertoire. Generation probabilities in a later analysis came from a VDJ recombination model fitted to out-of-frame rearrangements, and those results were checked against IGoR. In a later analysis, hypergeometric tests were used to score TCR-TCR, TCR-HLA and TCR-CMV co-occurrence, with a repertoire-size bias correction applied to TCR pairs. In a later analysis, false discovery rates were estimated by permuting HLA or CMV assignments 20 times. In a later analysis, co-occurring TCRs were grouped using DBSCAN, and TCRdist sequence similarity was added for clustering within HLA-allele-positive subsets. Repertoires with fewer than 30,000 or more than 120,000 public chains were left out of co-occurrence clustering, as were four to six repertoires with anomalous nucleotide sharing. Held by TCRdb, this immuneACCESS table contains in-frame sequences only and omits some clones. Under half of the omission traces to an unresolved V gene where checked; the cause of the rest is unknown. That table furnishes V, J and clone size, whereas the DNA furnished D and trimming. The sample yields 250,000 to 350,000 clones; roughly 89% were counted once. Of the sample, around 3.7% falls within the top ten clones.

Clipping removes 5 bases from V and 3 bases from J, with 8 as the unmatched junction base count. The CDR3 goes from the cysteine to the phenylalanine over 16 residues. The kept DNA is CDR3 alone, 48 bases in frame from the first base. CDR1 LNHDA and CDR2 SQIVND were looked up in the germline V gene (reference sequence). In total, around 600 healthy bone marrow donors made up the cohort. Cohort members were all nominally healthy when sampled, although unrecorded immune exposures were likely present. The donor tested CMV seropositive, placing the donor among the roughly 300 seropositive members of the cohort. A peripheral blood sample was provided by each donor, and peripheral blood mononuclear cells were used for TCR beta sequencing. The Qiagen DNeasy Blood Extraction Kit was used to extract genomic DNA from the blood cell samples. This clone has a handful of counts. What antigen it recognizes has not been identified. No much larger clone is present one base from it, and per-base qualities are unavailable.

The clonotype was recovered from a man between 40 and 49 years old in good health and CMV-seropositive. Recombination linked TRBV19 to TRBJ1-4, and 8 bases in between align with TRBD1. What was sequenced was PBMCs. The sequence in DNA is TGTGCCAGTAGTCCTCCTCGGACAGGGTCTAATGAAAAACTGTTTTTT. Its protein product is CASSPPRTGSNEKLFF. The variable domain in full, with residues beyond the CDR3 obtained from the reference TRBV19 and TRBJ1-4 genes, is DGGITQSPKYLFRKEGQNVTLSCEQNLNHDAMYWYRQDPGQGLRLIYYSQIVNDFQKGDIAEGYSVSREKKESFPLTVTSAQKNPTAFYLCASSPPRTGSNEKLFFGSGTQLSVL.